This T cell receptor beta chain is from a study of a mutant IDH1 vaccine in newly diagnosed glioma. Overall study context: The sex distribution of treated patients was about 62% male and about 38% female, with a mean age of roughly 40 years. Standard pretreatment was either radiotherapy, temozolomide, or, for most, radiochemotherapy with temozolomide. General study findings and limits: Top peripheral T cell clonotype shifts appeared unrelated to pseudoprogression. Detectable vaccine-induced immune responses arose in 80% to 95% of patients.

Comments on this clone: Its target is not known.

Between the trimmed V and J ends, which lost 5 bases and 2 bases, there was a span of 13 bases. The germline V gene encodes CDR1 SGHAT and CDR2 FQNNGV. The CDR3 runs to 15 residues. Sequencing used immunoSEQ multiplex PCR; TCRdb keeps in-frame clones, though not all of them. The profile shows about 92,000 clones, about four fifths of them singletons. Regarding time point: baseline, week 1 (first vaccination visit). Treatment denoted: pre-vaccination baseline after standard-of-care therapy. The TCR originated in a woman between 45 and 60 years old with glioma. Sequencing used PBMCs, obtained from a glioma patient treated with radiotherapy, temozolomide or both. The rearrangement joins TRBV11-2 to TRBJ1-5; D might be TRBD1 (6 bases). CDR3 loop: CASSATGFGNQPQHF. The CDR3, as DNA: TGTGCCAGCAGCGCAACAGGGTTCGGCAATCAGCCCCAGCATTTT. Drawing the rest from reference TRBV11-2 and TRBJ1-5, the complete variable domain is EAGVAQSPRYKIIEKRQSVAFWCNPISGHATLYWYQQILGQGPKLLIQFQNNGVVDDSQLPKDRFSAERLKGVDSTLKIQPAKLEDSAVYLCASSATGFGNQPQHFGDGTRLSIL.